One and the same sample provided the 25 T cell receptor beta chains below, sequenced in a study of cytomegalovirus exposure and HLA in healthy donors. The PCR used 60 Vbeta and 13 Jbeta primers. Sequencing was performed with immunoSEQ multiplex PCR; in TCRdb, only in-frame clones are kept and a portion is missing. Among 150,000 to 200,000 clones listed, approximately 80% were seen once. Sequencing was carried out using PBMCs. These receptors all stem from a woman in her forties or fifties in good health and CMV-seronegative.

This chain connects TRBV5-1 to TRBJ2-7, with a possible D match to TRBD2 (5 bases). Deletions cut 0 bases from V and 4 bases from J, with 8 bases between. Germline V lookup: CDR1 SGHRS, CDR2 YFSETQ. This CDR3 has 13 residues. The CDR3, as DNA: TGCGCCAGCAGCTTGGTCGGGGAATACGAGCAGTACTTC. It specifies CASSLVGEYEQYF. The full variable domain, in which reference TRBV5-1 and TRBJ2-7 provide the parts outside the CDR3, is KAGVTQTPRYLIKTRGQQVTLSCSPISGHRSVSWYQQTPGQGLQFLFEYFSETQRNKGNFPGRFSGRQFSNSRSEMNVSTLELGDSALYLCASSLVGEYEQYFGPGTRLTVT.

This chain uses TRBV5-8 with TRBJ1-4, with 9 nucleotides matching TRBD1. Germline loops: CDR1 SGHTS, CDR2 YDEGEE. Trimming cost V 4 bases and J 0 bases; bases outside gene matches: 10. The CDR3 runs 18 residues. This CDR3 reads CASSPDRGTVATNEKLFF. The CDR3 nucleotides are TGTGCCAGCAGCCCCGACAGGGGGACAGTTGCAACTAATGAAAAACTGTTTTTT.

The rearrangement uses TRBV7-9 and TRBJ2-5; 9 bases map to TRBD1. CDR3 size: 15 residues. Germline lookup yields CDR1 SEHNR and CDR2 FQNEAQ (reference sequence). With 5 bases clipped from V and 5 bases from J, the junction kept 9 bases outside the gene matches. In DNA, the CDR3 is TGTGCCAGCAGCATACAACAGGGGGCGGAGGAGACCCAGTACTTC. The encoded protein is CASSIQQGAEETQYF.

The chain recombines TRBV2 with TRBJ1-1; D is unresolved. The V gene lost 5 bases and the J gene lost 4 bases, with 20 bases spanning the gap. Germline CDR1 is SNHLY and CDR2 is FYNNEI. The CDR3 extends over 16 amino acids. CDR3 loop: CASSREAAGGGTEAFF. The CDR3 bases are TGTGCCAGCAGTAGGGAGGCCGCGGGTGGAGGCACTGAAGCTTTCTTT.

The chain employs TRBV14 and TRBJ2-5; D perhaps matches TRBD1 (6 bases). The CDR3 totals 17 residues. V lost 4 bases, J lost 2 bases, and 20 bases lay in between. Germline V gene sequence: CDR1 SGHDN, CDR2 FVKESK. This CDR3 is CASSPYLGWTAQETQYF. The CDR3 coding sequence is TGTGCCAGCAGCCCTTACCTGGGGTGGACAGCACAAGAGACCCAGTACTTC.

The chain recombines TRBV6-5 with TRBJ2-2; possible D gene TRBD1, 6 bases. The germline V gene has CDR1 MNHEY and CDR2 SVGAGI. The V end lost 5 bases, the J end lost 6 bases, and 16 bases lay between the germline ends. The CDR3 totals 15 residues. The CDR3 coding sequence is TGTGCCAGCAGTCCTCTCGGCAAGGGGGCCGGGGAGCTGTTTTTT. This codes for CASSPLGKGAGELFF.

The chain uses TRBV5-4 and TRBJ2-1; 9 bases map to TRBD1. CDR3 size: 15 residues. V shed 4 bases, J shed 9 bases, and the junction held 11 bases outside the gene matches. Germline values: CDR1 SGHNT, CDR2 YYREEE (reference sequence). CDR3 coding DNA: TGTGCCAGCAGCCCGTGGACAGGGGTCGAGACTGAGCAGTTCTTC. Translated: CASSPWTGVETEQFF.

The V call is TRBV18, the J call TRBJ1-5; no reliable D call. Germline V CDR1 and CDR2: KGHSH, LQKENI. The CDR3 extends over 16 amino acids. Trimming pared 2 bases from V and 3 bases from J, leaving 14 bases between. This CDR3 reads CASSPAEGSNNQPQHF. In DNA form, the CDR3 reads TGTGCCAGCTCACCAGCGGAGGGTTCTAACAATCAGCCCCAGCATTTT.

The rearrangement uses TRBV5-1 and TRBJ2-7, with a tentative D call TRBD2 (6 bases). The CDR3 loop spans 13 amino acids. Looked up from germline, CDR1 is SGHRS and CDR2 is YFSETQ. V was shortened by 5 bases and J by 0 bases, with 9 bases between the two germline ends. The CDR3, as DNA: TGCGCCAGCAGTTGGGGGGACTCCTACGAGCAGTACTTC. Amino acids: CASSWGDSYEQYF. The full variable domain, with the rest looked up from reference TRBV5-1 and TRBJ2-7, is KAGVTQTPRYLIKTRGQQVTLSCSPISGHRSVSWYQQTPGQGLQFLFEYFSETQRNKGNFPGRFSGRQFSNSRSEMNVSTLELGDSALYLCASSWGDSYEQYFGPGTRLTVT.

V and J are TRBV6-1 and TRBJ2-5, with 9 nucleotides matching TRBD1. Judging by the DNA end, TRBJ2-7 fits better; the J call may be wrong. The CDR3 has 13 amino acids. The germline CDR1 and CDR2 sequences are MNHNS and SASEGT. In nucleotides, the CDR3 is TGTGCCACTCAAGAGCGGACAGGGGACGAGCAGTACTTC. It specifies CATQERTGDEQYF.

The J gene is TRBJ1-2, the V gene TRBV27, with 9 bases that match TRBD1. The V gene end was trimmed by 2 bases and the J gene end by 4 bases; junction bases not matched to a gene: 8. The germline CDR1 and CDR2 sequences are MNHEY and SMNVEV (reference sequence). The CDR3 has 16 amino acids. The DNA of the CDR3 is TGTGCCAGCAGTTTAAGGGGACAGGGCCCGCTCTATGGCTACACCTTC. Protein: CASSLRGQGPLYGYTF.

The V and J genes are TRBV12-5 and TRBJ2-1; unclear D gene. The CDR3 has 13 amino acids. Trimming stripped 3 bases from V and 7 bases from J, with 10 bases between. Germline V gene data show CDR1 as LGHNT and CDR2 as FRNRAP. CDR3 in DNA: TGTGCTAGTGGTTTCCCCTCCTCTAATGAGCAGTTCTTC. Translating it yields CASGFPSSNEQFF.

The chain has TRBV21-1 and TRBJ1-2. TRBV21-1 is classified as a pseudogene. The CDR3 totals 14 residues. In nucleotides, the CDR3 is TGTGCCAGCAGCGGCGGGGCCGGATATAATGGCTACACCTTC. Protein: CASSGGAGYNGYTF.

This clone was observed a single time. The rearrangement links TRBV7-3 to TRBJ2-2; 9 nucleotides line up with TRBD1. Germline loops: CDR1 SGHTA, CDR2 FQGTGA. CDR3 length equals 16 residues. The ends lost 5 bases at V and 5 bases at J; junction bases unmatched: 9. CDR3 protein: CASSGGTGLRTGELFF. DNA for the CDR3: TGTGCCAGCAGCGGGGGGACAGGGCTAAGGACCGGGGAGCTGTTTTTT. Complete variable domain (other parts from reference TRBV7-3 and TRBJ2-2): GAGVSQTPSNKVTEKGKYVELRCDPISGHTALYWYRQSLGQGPEFLIYFQGTGAADDSGLPNDRFFAVRPEGSVSTLKIQRTERGDSAVYLCASSGGTGLRTGELFFGEGSRLTVL.

The V call is TRBV27, the J call TRBJ2-7; the match to TRBD2 covers 7 bases. CDR1 is MNHEY and CDR2 is SMNVEV in the germline V gene (reference sequence). V shed 7 bases, J shed 2 bases, and the junction held 11 bases outside the gene matches. CDR3 length equals 15 residues. CDR3 in DNA: TGTGCCAGCAACTTTAACGGGAGGACGACCTACGAGCAGTACTTC. The encoded protein is CASNFNGRTTYEQYF.

This clone was observed once. The rearrangement uses TRBV18 and TRBJ2-5, with 7 nucleotides matching TRBD2. J was trimmed by 11 bases and V by 3 bases; bases with no gene match: 9. Per germline, CDR1 KGHSH and CDR2 LQKENI. The CDR3 is 13 amino acids. CDR3 sequence reads: CASSPETDSGQYF. DNA for the CDR3: TGTGCCAGCTCACCTGAAACCGATAGCGGGCAGTACTTC. Filled out from reference TRBV18 and TRBJ2-5, the complete variable domain reads NAGVMQNPRHLVRRRGQEARLRCSPMKGHSHVYWYRQLPEEGLKFMVYLQKENIIDESGMPKERFSAEFPKEGPSILRIQQVVRGDSAAYFCASSPETDSGQYFGPGTRLLVL.

V and J are TRBV18 and TRBJ1-3; 8 bases are a match to TRBD1. Unmatched junction bases numbered 5, after V lost 3 bases and J lost 1 base. CDR3 length: 16 residues. Germline V gene sequence: CDR1 KGHSH, CDR2 LQKENI. CDR3 sequence (DNA): TGTGCCAGCTCACCTCCCCAGGGGGCTTCTGGAAACACCATATATTTT. This sequence encodes CASSPPQGASGNTIYF.

The chain employs TRBV6-5 and TRBJ1-3; D gene unclear. Germline V gene data show CDR1 as MNHEY and CDR2 as SVGAGI. The CDR3 sequence is 13 residues long. The ends were cut back, 6 bases at V and 4 bases at J, with 10 bases in the middle. CDR3 sequence (DNA): TGTGCCAGCAGCCGACACGAAGGAAACACCATATATTTT. As protein: CASSRHEGNTIYF.

The chain recombines TRBV9 with TRBJ2-1, with 8 bases aligning to TRBD2. Germline assignment: CDR1 SGDLS and CDR2 YYNGEE. Germline trimming cut 9 bases from V and 2 bases from J; bases unmatched to any gene: 10. This CDR3 is 15 amino acids long. CDR3 nucleotides: TGTGCCACCTCTCCCGCGGGGGGCCCCTACAATGAGCAGTTCTTC. As protein: CATSPAGGPYNEQFF.

In the case of this clone: This sample also contains other DNA sequences that code for the same CDR3. The gene calls are TRBV18 and TRBJ1-5; the match to TRBD1 covers 7 bases. This CDR3 has 14 residues. The germline gives CDR1 KGHSH, CDR2 LQKENI. The J segment lost 4 bases and the V segment lost 3 bases, leaving 3 bases of the junction unmatched. In DNA, the CDR3 is TGTGCCAGCTCACCCGGGACAGTTAATCAGCCCCAGCATTTT. It encodes CASSPGTVNQPQHF.

This clone was seen a few times. This rearrangement joins TRBV29-1 to TRBJ1-1; no clear D. The germline gives CDR1 SQVTM, CDR2 ANQGSEA. Deletions cut 1 base from V and 3 bases from J, with 6 bases between. The CDR3 consists of 12 residues. The CDR3 spells CSVEVSYTEAFF. In nucleotides, the CDR3 is TGCAGCGTTGAAGTCAGTTACACTGAAGCTTTCTTT.

The count of this clone is one. The V call is TRBV30, the J call TRBJ2-7, with TRBD1 as a possible D gene (6 bases). The germline V and J ends were trimmed by 0 bases and 0 bases, with 12 bases remaining between them. The CDR3 contains 15 residues. Per germline, CDR1 GTSNPN and CDR2 SVGIG (reference sequence). The DNA of the CDR3 is TGTGCCTGGAGTGTACCGGGACACCTCTCCTACGAGCAGTACTTC. Encoded protein: CAWSVPGHLSYEQYF.

The chain joins TRBV19 to TRBJ1-1, with TRBD1 matching over 7 bases. In germline, CDR1 is LNHDA, CDR2 SQIVND (reference sequence). The CDR3 covers 13 residues. The V and J ends lost 5 bases and 3 bases, in that order; junction bases with no gene match: 3. CDR3 sequence: CASSSTGYTEAFF. The CDR3 coding sequence is TGTGCCAGTAGTTCGACAGGGTACACTGAAGCTTTCTTT.

This clone was detected only once. The chain links TRBV7-8 to TRBJ1-4; D is unresolved. Germline CDR1 is SGHVS and CDR2 is FQNEAQ. The CDR3 is 13 residues long. V was pared by 0 bases and J by 8 bases, with 7 bases between. CDR3 in amino acids: CASSLALREKLFF. In nucleotides, the CDR3 is TGTGCCAGCAGCTTAGCGCTAAGAGAAAAACTGTTTTTT.

The chain uses TRBV5-1 and TRBJ1-3, with TRBD1 as a possible D gene (6 bases). The CDR3 loop spans 15 amino acids. The germline V gene has CDR1 SGHRS and CDR2 YFSETQ. The V end was cut by 0 bases, the J end by 4 bases, with 11 bases between. The DNA of the CDR3 is TGCGCCAGCAGCTTGGTGGCAGGGGCAGGAAACACCATATATTTT. Translating gives CASSLVAGAGNTIYF.